The following is a TCR beta chain sequence with its context. The antigen remains unidentified. The data originate from a study of CD8+ T cells in alopecia areata. Extracted RNA was reverse transcribed into cDNA, the sequencing template. The data were produced by immunoSEQ multiplex PCR, yet TCRdb's version contains in-frame clones alone and is incomplete. The data show a few hundred thousand clones, around two fifths seen once. Overall study findings and caveats: Elevated clonality characterized lesional scalp relative to normal scalp, particularly in alopecia totalis/universalis.

CDR1 is SQVTM, CDR2 ANQGSEA, per germline. This CDR3 spans 13 amino acids. Trimming pared 4 bases from V and 4 bases from J, leaving 13 bases between. Documented treatment: oral pan-JAK inhibitor, 5-10 mg twice daily. V and J are TRBV29-1 and TRBJ1-1, with D unresolved. Specimen: CD4+ T cells sorted from blood, collected around week 30, from a patient treated with tofacitinib. This receptor was taken from a human donor with alopecia areata. CDR3 amino acids: CSVARPMTTEAFF. CDR3 sequence (DNA): TGCAGCGTTGCCAGGCCGATGACCACTGAAGCTTTCTTT.